Presented here are 7 T cell receptor beta chains from one specimen sequenced in a study of blood T cell repertoires in COVID-19. Libraries were prepared by immunoSEQ multiplex PCR; TCRdb keeps only in-frame clonotypes and omits some of them. The repertoire consists of 120,000 or so clones, with roughly four fifths occurring once and the leading ten covering around 11%. Material: peripheral blood. All receptors come from a man aged 60 to 75 with acute or convalescent COVID-19.

J is TRBJ1-5 and V is TRBV28; D gene ambiguous. The CDR3 sequence is 12 residues long. The V end lost 10 bases, the J end lost 6 bases, and 13 bases lay between the germline ends. From germline, CDR1 is MDHEN and CDR2 SYDVKM. CDR3 coding DNA: TGTGCCACAGCCGGGAGTACTCAGCCCCAGCATTTT. This codes for CATAGSTQPQHF.

The genes are TRBV6-5 and TRBJ1-2, with D unresolved. V was cut by 10 bases and J by 0 bases, with 12 bases left in between. Germline CDR1 reads MNHEY; CDR2 reads SVGAGI. CDR3 length equals 13 residues. The CDR3 is CATATTANYGYTF. DNA of the CDR3: TGTGCCACCGCTACAACAGCTAACTATGGCTACACCTTC.

The CDR3 nucleotides read TGTGCCAGCACCGAGGGACAGTTAAATGAAAAACTGTTTTTT. Its translation is CASTEGQLNEKLFF. The genes are TRBV2 and TRBJ1-4, with 7 positions matching TRBD1. Trimming at V came to 7 bases and at J to 5 bases, leaving 7 bases not matched to a gene. CDR1 is SNHLY, CDR2 FYNNEI, per germline. The CDR3 consists of 14 residues.

The J gene is TRBJ1-6, the V gene TRBV28, with D tentatively TRBD1 (5 bases). The length of the CDR3 is 14 residues. CDR1 is MDHEN, CDR2 SYDVKM, per germline. V dropped 8 bases and J dropped 8 bases, with 16 bases sitting between them. The CDR3 DNA reads as TGTGCCAGCTCCCCCGGGACTAAGGATTCACCCCTCCACTTT. Translated, it gives CASSPGTKDSPLHF.

This sequence joins TRBV19 and TRBJ2-2; D is unclear. V shed 3 bases and J shed 5 bases, with 10 bases lying between them. The CDR3 length is 14 residues. Germline assignment: CDR1 LNHDA and CDR2 SQIVND (reference sequence). The CDR3 is CASSMGRLTGELFF. DNA for the CDR3: TGTGCCAGTAGTATGGGCAGGCTGACCGGGGAGCTGTTTTTT.

The gene calls are TRBV4-2 and TRBJ2-7; 14 positions agree with TRBD2. The V gene's germline CDR1 is LGHNA and CDR2 YNFKEQ. V was pared by 4 bases and J by 3 bases, with 11 bases of the junction left unmatched. This CDR3 comprises 18 residues. CDR3 nucleotides: TGTGCCAGCAGCCGACTCCCCTCGGGGACTAGCGGGAGCTACGAGCAGTACTTC. This translates into CASSRLPSGTSGSYEQYF.

The genes are TRBV6-1 and TRBJ2-5; TRBD2 matches at 14 bases. The V gene end was trimmed by 4 bases and the J gene end by 1 base; junction bases not matched to a gene: 2. The length of the CDR3 is 16 residues. From germline, CDR1 is MNHNS and CDR2 SASEGT. CDR3 residues: CASSGGTSGGQETQYF. The CDR3 nucleotides are TGTGCCAGCAGTGGGGGGACTAGCGGGGGCCAAGAGACCCAGTACTTC.